This entry features one TCR beta chain sequence. What it binds is not known. The record originates from a study of PD-1 blockade in classical Hodgkin lymphoma. The overall study: Patients received nivolumab 3 mg/kg intravenously every 2 weeks.

Clones were read by immunoSEQ multiplex PCR, and TCRdb kept only the in-frame ones, dropping some. The sample lists about 14,000 clones, about 82% occurring once. Trimming left V 10 bases short and J 5 bases short, with 8 bases between. The CDR3 contains 10 residues. Per the germline V gene, CDR1 is ENHRY and CDR2 is SYGVKD. All patients experienced relapse after autologous stem cell transplantation, and brentuximab vedotin exposure was variable. Study-level points and caveats: Unlike CD8+ TCR diversity, which did not rise significantly by C4D1, CD4+ TCR diversity did. Exclusion applied to patients who initiated nivolumab less than 1 year following ASCT.

The sequencing used peripheral blood mononuclear cells (PBMCs), collected at baseline. This clonotype was obtained from a human donor with classical Hodgkin lymphoma. The chain recombines TRBV10-3 with TRBJ2-5; a possible D gene is TRBD2 (5 bases). The CDR3 reads CATRGETQYF. CDR3 bases: TGTGCCACCCGAGGGGAGACCCAGTACTTC.